The sequence of this T cell receptor beta chain was determined in a study of Graves' ophthalmopathy and Graves' hyperthyroidism. Across the whole study: Ophthalmopathy absent within 18 months of follow-up marked hyperthyroidism as stable. General study findings and limits: Distinction of ophthalmopathy from stable hyperthyroidism by a 13-signature model reached approximately 89% sensitivity and 75% to 83% specificity. Ophthalmopathy progression was predicted with 55% to 71% sensitivity and roughly 72% specificity. Blood was where most expanded thyroid clonotypes above 0.001 frequency also turned up.

Trimming pared 5 bases from V and 4 bases from J, leaving 15 bases between. This CDR3 contains 14 residues. CDR3 regions of TCR beta were amplified from RNA transcripts. Investigators did first-round RT-PCR with HTBI primers, then second-round multiplex PCR. TCRdb re-called the multiplex PCR reads with MiXCR, one entry per CDR3 protein. The sample includes some 1.1 million distinct CDR3 sequences, around a third of them seen just once. With regard to this clonotype: What it binds is not known.

J is TRBJ2-7 and V is TRBV12-3 or TRBV12-4; tentative D call: TRBD1 (6 bases). The receptor was isolated from an adult man with Graves' hyperthyroidism. The sequenced sample was peripheral blood or thyroid tissue (not recorded which). CDR3 sequence: CASSPGQQLYEQYF. The CDR3 DNA reads as TGTGCCAGCAGTCCTGGACAGCAACTATACGAGCAGTACTTC.